This T cell receptor (beta chain) was obtained from a study of CD8+ T cells in alopecia areata. Points from the study as a whole: The study found higher clonality in lesional than normal scalp, especially in alopecia totalis/universalis. In scalp and blood during tofacitinib, many expanded lesional clones persisted.

As concerns this clone: Its antigen remains unidentified.

Germline V gene lookup returns CDR1 LNHNV and CDR2 YYDKDF (reference sequence). V lost 1 base to trimming and J lost 5 bases, with 8 bases between them. The CDR3 runs 13 residues. Reverse transcription of extracted RNA yielded cDNA, which provided the sequencing template. Profiled with immunoSEQ multiplex PCR; TCRdb holds only in-frame clones, not every one. The table records about 190,000 clones, around 60% of them present only once. Treatment denoted: oral pan-JAK inhibitor, 5-10 mg twice daily. Investigators sorted PBMCs to obtain both CD4+ and CD8+ T cells. Material: CD4+ T cells sorted from blood, obtained between weeks 47 and 50, from a patient treated with tofacitinib. The V and J genes are TRBV15 and TRBJ2-5; the D is unclear. This clonotype was obtained from a human donor with alopecia areata. The CDR3 bases are TGTGCCACCAGCAGAGTTAGAGCGGAGACCCAGTACTTC. Translating it yields CATSRVRAETQYF.